The clone carrying this TCR beta chain was detected a few times. What it recognizes is unknown. The sample originates from a study of blood T cells in healthy people across ages. Study-wide results and limits: Shifts in expanded clonotypes may have been confounded by donor CMV status, which was unknown.

Per germline, CDR1 SQVTM and CDR2 ANQGSEA. The CDR3 is 11 amino acids. Trimming cost V 1 base and J 6 bases, with 6 bases left between them. A second PCR, run for 7 to 11 cycles, used a sample-barcoded 5' primer plus a J-beta primer mix. TCRdb independently ran MiXCR on the 5' RACE reads; one entry per CDR3 protein. The sample comprises approximately 800,000 distinct CDR3 sequences, more than 50% of which are singletons, and roughly 24% rests with the top ten. Sequenced input: blood. The rearrangement uses TRBV29-1 and TRBJ1-2; no firm D call. The sequence derives from a man in his forties in good health. DNA of the CDR3: TGCAGCGTTGAAGCCCGGGATGGCTACACCTTC. It specifies CSVEARDGYTF.